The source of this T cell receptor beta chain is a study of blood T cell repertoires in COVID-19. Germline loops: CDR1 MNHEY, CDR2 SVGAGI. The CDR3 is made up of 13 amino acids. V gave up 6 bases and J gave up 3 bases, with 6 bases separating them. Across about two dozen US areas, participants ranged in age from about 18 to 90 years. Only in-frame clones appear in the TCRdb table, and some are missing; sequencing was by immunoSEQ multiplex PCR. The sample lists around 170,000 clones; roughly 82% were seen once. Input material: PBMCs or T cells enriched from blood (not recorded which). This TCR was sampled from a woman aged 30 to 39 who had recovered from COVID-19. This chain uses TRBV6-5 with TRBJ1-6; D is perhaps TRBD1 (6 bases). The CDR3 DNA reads TGTGCCAGCAGGGACAGCTATAATTCACCCCTCCACTTT. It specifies CASRDSYNSPLHF.